This entry lists 8 T cell receptor beta chains sequenced from one sample in a study of blood T cell repertoires in COVID-19. Clones were read by immunoSEQ multiplex PCR, and TCRdb kept only the in-frame ones, dropping some. The data hold around 190,000 clones, with roughly 80% observed a single time. The sequenced material came from peripheral blood. All receptors derive from a human donor in a cohort sampled during active COVID-19.

CDR3 amino acids: CASSSGLRGGDTQYF. Written as DNA, the CDR3 is TGTGCCAGCAGTTCGGGCCTTAGGGGGGGTGATACGCAGTATTTT. The chain links TRBV6-5 to TRBJ2-3, with a tentative D call TRBD2 (7 bases). With 4 bases removed from V and 6 bases from J, the gap between germline ends came to 17 bases. Per germline, CDR1 MNHEY and CDR2 SVGAGI. There are 15 residues in the CDR3.

This chain uses TRBV4-1 with TRBJ2-6, with a tentative D call TRBD1 (5 bases). The CDR3 covers 15 residues. Germline CDR1 and CDR2: MGHRA and YSYEKL. Trimming cost V 0 bases and J 10 bases, with 13 bases left between them. For the CDR3, the DNA is TGCGCCAGCAGCCAAGAAGGGGTTTATGGGAACGTCCTGACTTTC. Its translation: CASSQEGVYGNVLTF.

The chain combines TRBV12-3 or TRBV12-4 with TRBJ2-7; 8 bases align to TRBD1. The CDR3 loop spans 12 amino acids. Unmatched junction bases numbered 5, after V lost 8 bases and J lost 5 bases. Here the CDR3 DNA reads TGTGCCAGCGGGACAGGTCCCAACGAGCAGTACTTC. It encodes CASGTGPNEQYF.

The chain joins TRBV5-1 to TRBJ1-4, with 8 bases identical to TRBD1. From germline, CDR1 is SGHRS and CDR2 YFSETQ. V shed 4 bases, J shed 8 bases, and the junction held 13 bases outside the gene matches. The CDR3 is made up of 16 amino acids. CDR3 region: CASSLSLDRVNEKLFF. CDR3 sequence (DNA): TGCGCCAGCAGCCTCAGCCTGGACAGGGTAAACGAAAAACTGTTTTTT.

This chain's CDR3 is CAVRGSNQPQHF. For the CDR3, the DNA is TGTGCCGTGCGCGGTAGCAATCAGCCCCAGCATTTT. The rearrangement joins TRBV11-2 to TRBJ1-5; D not resolved. Germline V gene lookup returns CDR1 SGHAT and CDR2 FQNNGV. The CDR3 has 12 residues. With 11 bases removed from V and 0 bases from J, the gap between germline ends came to 8 bases.

Concerning this clone: The same CDR3 also results from other DNA sequences found in this sample. The chain uses TRBV9 and TRBJ2-7; possibly TRBD1 for D (6 bases). The ends were cut back, 0 bases at V and 0 bases at J, with 10 bases in the middle. The CDR3 covers 15 residues. The germline V gene encodes CDR1 SGDLS and CDR2 YYNGEE. The CDR3 sequence is CASSVGGLASYEQYF. The DNA of the CDR3 is TGTGCCAGCAGCGTAGGGGGGCTCGCCTCCTACGAGCAGTACTTC.

The chain has TRBV6-6 and TRBJ1-2; D is perhaps TRBD1 (5 bases). V was pared by 6 bases and J by 6 bases, with 8 bases between. The germline gives CDR1 MNHNY, CDR2 SVGAGI (reference sequence). CDR3 length: 11 residues. As DNA, the CDR3 is TGTGCCAGCAGCGACAGCGATGGCTACACCTTC. Protein: CASSDSDGYTF.

This chain links TRBV5-5 with TRBJ2-3; D is unresolved. CDR1 is SGHKS, CDR2 YYEKEE, per germline (reference sequence). The CDR3 sequence is 16 residues long. Trimming cost V 6 bases and J 9 bases, with 26 bases left between them. In DNA form, the CDR3 reads TGTGCCAGCACCGAAATACAGTCCTCCGGCTCCCTAACGCAGTATTTT. Its translation is CASTEIQSSGSLTQYF.